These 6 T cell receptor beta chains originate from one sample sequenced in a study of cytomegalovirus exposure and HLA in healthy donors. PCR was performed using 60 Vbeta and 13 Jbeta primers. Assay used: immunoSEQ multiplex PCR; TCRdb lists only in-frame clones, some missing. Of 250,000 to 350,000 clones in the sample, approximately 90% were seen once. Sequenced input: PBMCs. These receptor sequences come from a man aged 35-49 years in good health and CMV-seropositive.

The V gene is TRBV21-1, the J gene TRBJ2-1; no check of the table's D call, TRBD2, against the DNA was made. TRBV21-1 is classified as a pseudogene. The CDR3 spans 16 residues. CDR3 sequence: CASSLGTASSYNEQFF. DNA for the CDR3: TGTGCCAGCAGCCTGGGGACTGCAAGCTCCTACAATGAGCAGTTCTTC.

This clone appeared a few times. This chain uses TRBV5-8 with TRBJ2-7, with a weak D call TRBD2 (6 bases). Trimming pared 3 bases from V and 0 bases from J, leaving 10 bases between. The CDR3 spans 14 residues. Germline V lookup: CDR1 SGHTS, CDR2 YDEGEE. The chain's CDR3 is CASSSRESSYEQYF. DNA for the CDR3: TGTGCCAGCAGCTCCCGGGAGAGCTCCTACGAGCAGTACTTC. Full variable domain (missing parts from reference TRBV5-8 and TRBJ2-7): EAGVTQSPTHLIKTRGQQATLRCSPISGHTSVYWYQQALGLGLQFLLWYDEGEERNRGNFPPRFSGRQFPNYSSELNVNALELEDSALYLCASSSRESSYEQYFGPGTRLTVT.

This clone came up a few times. The CDR3 sequence: CASSLNSLASNEQFF. DNA for the CDR3: TGTGCCAGCAGCTTGAACTCACTAGCGAGTAATGAGCAGTTCTTC. The chain carries TRBV5-6 and TRBJ2-1; 7 nucleotides align to TRBD2. Unmatched junction bases numbered 8, after V lost 1 base and J lost 7 bases. This CDR3 has 15 amino acids. Germline V gene sequence: CDR1 SGHDT, CDR2 YYEEEE.

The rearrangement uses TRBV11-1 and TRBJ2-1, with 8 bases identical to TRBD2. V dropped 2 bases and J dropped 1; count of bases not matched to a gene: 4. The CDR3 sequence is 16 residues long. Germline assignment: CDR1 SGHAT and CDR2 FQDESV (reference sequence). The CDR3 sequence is CASSLRLAPSYNEQFF. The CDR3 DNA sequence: TGTGCCAGCAGCTTAAGACTAGCGCCTTCCTACAATGAGCAGTTCTTC.

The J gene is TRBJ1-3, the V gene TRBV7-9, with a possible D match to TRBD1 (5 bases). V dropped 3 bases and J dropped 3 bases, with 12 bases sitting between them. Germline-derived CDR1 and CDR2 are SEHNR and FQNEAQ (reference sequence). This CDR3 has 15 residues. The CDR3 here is CASSFRDRDGNTIYF. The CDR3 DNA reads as TGTGCCAGCAGCTTCAGGGATCGCGATGGAAACACCATATATTTT.

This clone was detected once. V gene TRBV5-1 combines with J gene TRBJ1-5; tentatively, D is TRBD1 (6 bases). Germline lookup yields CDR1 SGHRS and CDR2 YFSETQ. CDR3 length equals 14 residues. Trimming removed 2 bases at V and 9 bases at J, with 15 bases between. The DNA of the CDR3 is TGCGCCAGCAGCTTACAGGGAGGGTTGTTGCCCCAGCATTTT. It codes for CASSLQGGLLPQHF. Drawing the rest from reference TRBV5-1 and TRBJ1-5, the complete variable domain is KAGVTQTPRYLIKTRGQQVTLSCSPISGHRSVSWYQQTPGQGLQFLFEYFSETQRNKGNFPGRFSGRQFSNSRSEMNVSTLELGDSALYLCASSLQGGLLPQHFGDGTRLSIL.